The 7 T cell receptor beta chains in this list originate from one sample, sequenced in a study of cytomegalovirus exposure and HLA in healthy donors. The study ran its PCR with 60 Vbeta and 13 Jbeta primers. Produced via immunoSEQ multiplex PCR; TCRdb's table is partial and in-frame only. The repertoire consists of approximately 100,000 clones, with 74% occurring once and the leading ten covering 2.6%. Specimen: PBMCs. These receptors originate from a man aged 50 to 60 in good health and CMV-seropositive.

This chain connects TRBV10-3 to TRBJ2-3; TRBD2 matches at 8 bases. V lost 7 bases, J lost 2 bases, and 2 bases stayed unmatched. The germline V gene has CDR1 ENHRY and CDR2 SYGVKD. The CDR3 length is 13 residues. CDR3 residues: CAITGGDTDTQYF. In nucleotides, the CDR3 is TGTGCCATCACCGGGGGGGACACAGATACGCAGTATTTT.

The chain has TRBV19 and TRBJ1-1; no definite D call. The germline V gene has CDR1 LNHDA and CDR2 SQIVND (reference sequence). The CDR3 is 14 residues long. The V end was cut by 7 bases, the J end by 0 bases, with 12 bases between. The CDR3 loop reads CASTEAGMNTEAFF. The CDR3 bases are TGTGCCAGTACGGAGGCGGGTATGAACACTGAAGCTTTCTTT.

The sample holds one count of this clone. The CDR3 bases are TGTGCCAGTAGTATAGAGACACCTGGGTATGAAAAACTGTTTTTT. Amino acid sequence: CASSIETPGYEKLFF. The chain uses TRBV19 and TRBJ1-4, with D unresolved. Per germline, CDR1 LNHDA and CDR2 SQIVND (reference sequence). V was pared by 0 bases and J by 6 bases, with 11 bases between. This CDR3 is built from 15 residues.

About this clone itself: Within the sample, other DNA sequences also encode this same CDR3. The rearrangement links TRBV5-1 to TRBJ2-7, with TRBD2 matching 7 bases. The germline CDR1 and CDR2 sequences are SGHRS and YFSETQ. The CDR3 has 14 amino acids. With V trimmed by 1 base and J by 3 bases, 4 bases remained unmatched. CDR3 protein: CASSLSSGYYEQYF. The CDR3, as DNA: TGCGCCAGCAGCTTGTCTAGCGGCTACTACGAGCAGTACTTC.

This chain links TRBV19 with TRBJ1-2; 8 bases match TRBD1. This CDR3 spans 15 amino acids. J lost 8 bases, V lost 5 bases, and 13 bases had no gene match. Germline values: CDR1 LNHDA, CDR2 SQIVND (reference sequence). CDR3 loop: CASSPERTGMRGYTF. Written as DNA, the CDR3 is TGTGCCAGTAGTCCGGAAAGGACAGGGATGAGAGGCTACACCTTC. Full variable domain (outside the CDR3, taken from reference TRBV19 and TRBJ1-2): DGGITQSPKYLFRKEGQNVTLSCEQNLNHDAMYWYRQDPGQGLRLIYYSQIVNDFQKGDIAEGYSVSREKKESFPLTVTSAQKNPTAFYLCASSPERTGMRGYTFGSGTRLTVV.

The rearrangement uses TRBV5-4 and TRBJ2-3; 10 bases fit TRBD2. The CDR3 extends over 15 amino acids. V dropped 5 bases and J dropped 4; count of bases not matched to a gene: 7. Germline V gene data show CDR1 as SGHNT and CDR2 as YYREEE (reference sequence). The CDR3 DNA reads TGTGCCAGCAGGTTTAGCGGGGGGCCGGCAGATACGCAGTATTTT. Protein: CASRFSGGPADTQYF.

This clone was counted a few times. This chain links TRBV30 with TRBJ1-5; TRBD1 matches 7 bases. CDR1 and CDR2 (germline): GTSNPN, SVGIG (reference sequence). The CDR3 runs to 13 residues. V lost 2 bases to trimming and J lost 7 bases; unmatched junction nucleotides: 5. CDR3: CAWSSTGVQPQHF. The CDR3 DNA reads TGTGCCTGGAGTTCCACAGGGGTGCAGCCCCAGCATTTT.